This T cell receptor (beta chain) was captured in a study of technical replicates of blood from several donors. Assay used: immunoSEQ multiplex PCR; TCRdb lists only in-frame clones, some missing. The sample contains fewer than 90,000 clones, 92% of which appear only once. V dropped 7 bases and J dropped 6; count of bases not matched to a gene: 7. Germline CDR1 and CDR2: GTSNPN and SVGIG (reference sequence). This CDR3 spans 14 amino acids. The sample consisted of T cells isolated from PBMCs. J is TRBJ2-1 and V is TRBV30; 12 positions match TRBD2. The TCR comes from a human donor in good health. CDR3 coding DNA: TGTGCCTCAGCGACTAGCGGGAGAAGCAATGAGCAGTTCTTC. Its protein product is CASATSGRSNEQFF.